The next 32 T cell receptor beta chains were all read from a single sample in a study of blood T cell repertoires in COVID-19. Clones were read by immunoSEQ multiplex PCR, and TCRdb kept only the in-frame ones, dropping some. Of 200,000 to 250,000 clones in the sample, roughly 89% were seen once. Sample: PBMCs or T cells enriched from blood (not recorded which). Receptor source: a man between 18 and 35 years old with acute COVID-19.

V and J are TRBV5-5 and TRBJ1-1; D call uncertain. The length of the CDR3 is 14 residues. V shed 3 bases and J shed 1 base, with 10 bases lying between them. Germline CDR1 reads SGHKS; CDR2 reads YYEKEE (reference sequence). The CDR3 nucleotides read TGTGCCAGCAGCTATCCACAGTCGAACACTGAAGCTTTCTTT. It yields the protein CASSYPQSNTEAFF.

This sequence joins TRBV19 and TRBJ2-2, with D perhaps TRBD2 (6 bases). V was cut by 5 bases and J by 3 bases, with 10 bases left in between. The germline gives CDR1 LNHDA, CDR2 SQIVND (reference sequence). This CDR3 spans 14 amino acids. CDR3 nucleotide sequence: TGTGCCAGTAGTTCCGGGACTTACACCGGGGAGCTGTTTTTT. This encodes CASSSGTYTGELFF. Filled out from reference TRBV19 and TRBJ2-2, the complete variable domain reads DGGITQSPKYLFRKEGQNVTLSCEQNLNHDAMYWYRQDPGQGLRLIYYSQIVNDFQKGDIAEGYSVSREKKESFPLTVTSAQKNPTAFYLCASSSGTYTGELFFGEGSRLTVL.

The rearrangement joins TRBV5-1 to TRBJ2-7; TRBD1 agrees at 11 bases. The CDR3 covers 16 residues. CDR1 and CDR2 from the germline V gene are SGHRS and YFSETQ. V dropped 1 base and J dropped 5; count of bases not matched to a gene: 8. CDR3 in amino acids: CASSLSGTGGKDEQYF. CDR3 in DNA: TGCGCCAGCAGCTTGAGTGGGACAGGGGGGAAGGACGAGCAGTACTTC.

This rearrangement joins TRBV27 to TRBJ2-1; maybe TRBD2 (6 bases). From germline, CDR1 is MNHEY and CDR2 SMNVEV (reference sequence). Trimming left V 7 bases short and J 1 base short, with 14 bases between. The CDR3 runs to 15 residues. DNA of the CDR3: TGTGCCAGCATTCTAGCGTTTGGGTCCTACAATGAGCAGTTCTTC. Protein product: CASILAFGSYNEQFF.

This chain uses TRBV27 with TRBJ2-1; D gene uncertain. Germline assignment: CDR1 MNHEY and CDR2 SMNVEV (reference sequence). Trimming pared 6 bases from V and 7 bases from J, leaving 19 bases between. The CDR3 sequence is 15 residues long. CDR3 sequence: CASRFRANANNEQFF. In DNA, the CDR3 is TGTGCCAGCAGATTCCGAGCGAACGCGAATAATGAGCAGTTCTTC.

The CDR3 nucleotides are TGTGCCAGCAGCCCGGACAGGGCCTCCGGGGAGCTGTTTTTT. Amino acid sequence: CASSPDRASGELFF. The gene calls are TRBV21-1 and TRBJ2-2; the table's TRBD1 call for D was not verified on the DNA. TRBV21-1 is reported as a pseudogene. The CDR3 is made up of 14 amino acids.

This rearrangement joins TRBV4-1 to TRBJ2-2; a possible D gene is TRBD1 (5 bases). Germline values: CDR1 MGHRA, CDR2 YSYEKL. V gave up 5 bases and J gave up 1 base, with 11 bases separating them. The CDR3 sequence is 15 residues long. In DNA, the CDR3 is TGCGCCAGCAGCTACCCACAGGTGAACACCGGGGAGCTGTTTTTT. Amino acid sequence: CASSYPQVNTGELFF.

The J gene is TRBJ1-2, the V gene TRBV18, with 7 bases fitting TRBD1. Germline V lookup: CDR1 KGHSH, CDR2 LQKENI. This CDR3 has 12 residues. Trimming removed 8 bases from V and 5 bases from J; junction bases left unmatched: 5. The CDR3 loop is CASGGQEYGYTF. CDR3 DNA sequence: TGTGCCAGCGGTGGACAGGAGTATGGCTACACCTTC. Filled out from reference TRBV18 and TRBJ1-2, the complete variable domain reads NAGVMQNPRHLVRRRGQEARLRCSPMKGHSHVYWYRQLPEEGLKFMVYLQKENIIDESGMPKERFSAEFPKEGPSILRIQQVVRGDSAAYFCASGGQEYGYTFGSGTRLTVV.

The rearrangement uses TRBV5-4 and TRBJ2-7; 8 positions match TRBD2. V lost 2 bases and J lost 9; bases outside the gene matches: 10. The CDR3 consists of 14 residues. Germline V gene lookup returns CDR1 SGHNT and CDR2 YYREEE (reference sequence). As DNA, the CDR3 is TGTGCCAGCAGCTTAACCGGGACTAGTAGTCCGCAGTACTTC. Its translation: CASSLTGTSSPQYF.

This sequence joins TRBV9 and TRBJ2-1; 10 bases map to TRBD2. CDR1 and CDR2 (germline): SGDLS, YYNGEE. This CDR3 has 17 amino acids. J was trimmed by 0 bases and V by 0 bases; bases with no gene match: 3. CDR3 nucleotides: TGTGCCAGCAGCGTAGAACTAGCGGGATCCTCCTACAATGAGCAGTTCTTC. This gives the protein CASSVELAGSSYNEQFF. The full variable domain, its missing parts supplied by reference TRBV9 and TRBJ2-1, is DSGVTQTPKHLITATGQRVTLRCSPRSGDLSVYWYQQSLDQGLQFLIQYYNGEERAKGNILERFSAQQFPDLHSELNLSSLELGDSALYFCASSVELAGSSYNEQFFGPGTRLTVL.

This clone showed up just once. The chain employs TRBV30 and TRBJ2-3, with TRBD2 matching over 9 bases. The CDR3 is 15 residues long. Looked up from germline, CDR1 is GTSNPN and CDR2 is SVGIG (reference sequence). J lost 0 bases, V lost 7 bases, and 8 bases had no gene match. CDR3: CAFALSGSSTDTQYF. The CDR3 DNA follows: TGTGCCTTCGCCCTTAGCGGGAGTAGCACAGATACGCAGTATTTT.

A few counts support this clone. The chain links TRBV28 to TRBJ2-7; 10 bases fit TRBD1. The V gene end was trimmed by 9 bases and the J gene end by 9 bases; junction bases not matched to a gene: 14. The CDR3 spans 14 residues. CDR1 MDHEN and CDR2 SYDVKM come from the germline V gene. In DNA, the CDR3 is TGTGCCAGTTCTGCCGGGACAGGGGTGCTTGGGCAGTACTTC. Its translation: CASSAGTGVLGQYF.

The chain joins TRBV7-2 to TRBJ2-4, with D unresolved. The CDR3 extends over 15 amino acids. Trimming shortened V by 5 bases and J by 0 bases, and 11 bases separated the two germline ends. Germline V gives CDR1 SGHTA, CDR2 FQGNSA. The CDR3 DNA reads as TGTGCCAGCAGCATTAGCTACGTAGCCAAAAACATTCAGTACTTC. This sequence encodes CASSISYVAKNIQYF.

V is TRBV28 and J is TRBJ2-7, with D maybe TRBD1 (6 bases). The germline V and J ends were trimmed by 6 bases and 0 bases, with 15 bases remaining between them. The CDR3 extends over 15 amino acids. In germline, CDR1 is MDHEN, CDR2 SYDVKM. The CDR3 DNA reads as TGTGCCAGCAGCCAGGGGACCGGTAGCTCCTACGAGCAGTACTTC. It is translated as CASSQGTGSSYEQYF. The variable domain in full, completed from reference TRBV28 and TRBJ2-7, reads DVKVTQSSRYLVKRTGEKVFLECVQDMDHENMFWYRQDPGLGLRLIYFSYDVKMKEKGDIPEGYSVSREKKERFSLILESASTNQTSMYLCASSQGTGSSYEQYFGPGTRLTVT.

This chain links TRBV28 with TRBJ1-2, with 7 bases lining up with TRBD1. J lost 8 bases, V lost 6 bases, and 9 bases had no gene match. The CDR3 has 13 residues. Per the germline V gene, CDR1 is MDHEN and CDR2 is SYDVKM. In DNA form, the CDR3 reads TGTGCCAGCAGCCAGGGGGGTGCCCCAGGCTACACCTTC. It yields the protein CASSQGGAPGYTF.

This chain's CDR3 is CARSARGTWVLSTGELFF. CDR3 bases: TGTGCCAGAAGCGCTAGGGGAACTTGGGTCCTTAGCACCGGGGAGCTGTTTTTT. V usage is TRBV5-3 and J usage is TRBJ2-2; tentatively, D is TRBD1 (5 bases). TRBV5-3 is classed as an ORF, of uncertain function. The CDR3 extends over 18 amino acids. V dropped 4 bases and J dropped 4 bases, with 23 bases sitting between them.

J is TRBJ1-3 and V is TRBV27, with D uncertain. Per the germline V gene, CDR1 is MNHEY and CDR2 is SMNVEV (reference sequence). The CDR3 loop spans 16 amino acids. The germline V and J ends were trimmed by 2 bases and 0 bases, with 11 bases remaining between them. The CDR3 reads CASSLVWPLSGNTIYF. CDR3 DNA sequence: TGTGCCAGCAGTTTAGTTTGGCCTCTCTCTGGAAACACCATATATTTT.

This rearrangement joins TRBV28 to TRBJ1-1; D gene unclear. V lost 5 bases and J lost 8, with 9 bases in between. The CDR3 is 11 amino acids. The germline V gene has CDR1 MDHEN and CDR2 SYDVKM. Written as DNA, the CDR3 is TGTGCCAGCAGTCCCCGGGAGGAAGCTTTCTTT. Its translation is CASSPREEAFF.

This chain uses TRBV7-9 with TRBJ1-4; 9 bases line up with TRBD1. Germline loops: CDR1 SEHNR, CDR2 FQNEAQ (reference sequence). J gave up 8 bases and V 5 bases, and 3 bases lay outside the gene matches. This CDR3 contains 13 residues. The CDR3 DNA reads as TGTGCCAGCAGCCCAGGGACAGGGGAAAAACTGTTTTTT. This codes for CASSPGTGEKLFF. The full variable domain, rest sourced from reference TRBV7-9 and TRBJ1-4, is DTGVSQNPRHKITKRGQNVTFRCDPISEHNRLYWYRQTLGQGPEFLTYFQNEAQLEKSRLLSDRFSAERPKGSFSTLEIQRTEQGDSAMYLCASSPGTGEKLFFGSGTQLSVL.

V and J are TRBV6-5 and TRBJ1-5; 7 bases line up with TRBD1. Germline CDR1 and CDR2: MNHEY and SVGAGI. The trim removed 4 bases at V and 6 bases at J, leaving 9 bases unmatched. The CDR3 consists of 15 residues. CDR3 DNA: TGTGCCAGCAGTTCGAACAGGGGAGCGGGTCAGCCCCAGCATTTT. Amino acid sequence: CASSSNRGAGQPQHF.

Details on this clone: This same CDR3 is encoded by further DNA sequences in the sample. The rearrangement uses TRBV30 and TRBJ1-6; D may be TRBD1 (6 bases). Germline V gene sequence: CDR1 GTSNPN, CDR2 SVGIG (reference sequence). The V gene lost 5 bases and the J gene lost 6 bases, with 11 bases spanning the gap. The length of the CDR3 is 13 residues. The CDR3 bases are TGTGCCTGGGAAGGACAGCCTAATTCACCCCTCCACTTT. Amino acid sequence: CAWEGQPNSPLHF.

CDR3 protein: CASSPAVWRENTEAFF. CDR3 coding DNA: TGTGCCAGCAGCCCCGCTGTATGGAGAGAAAACACTGAAGCTTTCTTT. V is TRBV28 and J is TRBJ1-1; D ambiguous. V lost 6 bases to trimming and J lost 2 bases, with 19 bases between them. CDR3 length: 16 amino acids. Germline CDR1 MDHEN, CDR2 SYDVKM.

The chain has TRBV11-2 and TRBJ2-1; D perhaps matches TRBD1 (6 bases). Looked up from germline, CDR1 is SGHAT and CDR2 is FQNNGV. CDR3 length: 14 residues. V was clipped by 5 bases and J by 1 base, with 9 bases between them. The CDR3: CASSPGQSYNEQFF. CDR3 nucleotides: TGTGCCAGCAGCCCCGGACAGTCCTACAATGAGCAGTTCTTC.

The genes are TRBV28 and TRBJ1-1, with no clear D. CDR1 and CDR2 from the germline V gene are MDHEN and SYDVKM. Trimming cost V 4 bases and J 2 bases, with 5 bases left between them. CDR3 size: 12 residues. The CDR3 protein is CASSSTNTEAFF. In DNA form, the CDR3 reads TGTGCCAGCAGTTCGACAAACACTGAAGCTTTCTTT.

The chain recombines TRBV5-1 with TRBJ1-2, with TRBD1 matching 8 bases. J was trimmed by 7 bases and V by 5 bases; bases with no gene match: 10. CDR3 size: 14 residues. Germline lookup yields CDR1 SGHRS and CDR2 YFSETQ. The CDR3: CASRQGQVRGGYTF. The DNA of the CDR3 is TGCGCCAGCAGACAGGGACAGGTTAGGGGTGGCTACACCTTC.

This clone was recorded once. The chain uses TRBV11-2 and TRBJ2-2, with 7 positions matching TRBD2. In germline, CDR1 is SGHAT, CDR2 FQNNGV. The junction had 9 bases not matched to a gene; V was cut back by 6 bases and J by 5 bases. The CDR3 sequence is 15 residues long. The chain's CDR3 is CASRRSGIGTGELFF. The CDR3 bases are TGTGCCAGCAGAAGAAGCGGGATAGGTACCGGGGAGCTGTTTTTT.

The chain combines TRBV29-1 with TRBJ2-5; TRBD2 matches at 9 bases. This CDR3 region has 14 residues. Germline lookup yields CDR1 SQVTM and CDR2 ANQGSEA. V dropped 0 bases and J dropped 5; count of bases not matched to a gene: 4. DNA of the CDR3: TGCAGCGTTGAAGATCCGGCGGGAGGGGAGACCCAGTACTTC. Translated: CSVEDPAGGETQYF. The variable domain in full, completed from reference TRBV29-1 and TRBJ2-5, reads SAVISQKPSRDICQRGTSLTIQCQVDSQVTMMFWYRQQPGQSLTLIATANQGSEATYESGFVIDKFPISRPNLTFSTLTVSNMSPEDSSIYLCSVEDPAGGETQYFGPGTRLLVL.

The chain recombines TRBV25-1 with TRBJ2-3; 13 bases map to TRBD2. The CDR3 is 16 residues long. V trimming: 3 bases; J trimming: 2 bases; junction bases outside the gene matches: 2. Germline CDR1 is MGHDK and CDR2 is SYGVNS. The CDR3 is CASSEGLAGPTDTQYF. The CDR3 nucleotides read TGTGCCAGCAGTGAGGGACTAGCGGGGCCCACAGATACGCAGTATTTT.

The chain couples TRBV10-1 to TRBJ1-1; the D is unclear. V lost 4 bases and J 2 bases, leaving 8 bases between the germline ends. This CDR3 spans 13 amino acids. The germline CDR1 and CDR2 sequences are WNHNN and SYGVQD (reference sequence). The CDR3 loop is CASSGGVNTEAFF. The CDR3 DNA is TGCGCCAGCAGTGGTGGAGTCAACACTGAAGCTTTCTTT.

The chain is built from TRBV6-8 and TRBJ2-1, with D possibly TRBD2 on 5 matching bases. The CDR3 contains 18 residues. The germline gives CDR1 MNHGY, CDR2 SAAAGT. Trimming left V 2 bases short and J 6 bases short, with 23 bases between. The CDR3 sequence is CASSYETPGSWGTNEQFF. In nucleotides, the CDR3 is TGTGCCAGCAGTTACGAAACCCCGGGGAGCTGGGGAACCAATGAGCAGTTCTTC.

As DNA, the CDR3 is TGTGCCAGCAGCCTAGAAGGACATCCCCTCTACGAGCAGTACTTC. Translated, it gives CASSLEGHPLYEQYF. V gene TRBV7-2 combines with J gene TRBJ2-7; TRBD1 might be the D (5 bases). In germline, CDR1 is SGHTA, CDR2 FQGNSA. This CDR3 has 15 amino acids. Trimming removed 5 bases from V and 3 bases from J, with 17 bases in between.

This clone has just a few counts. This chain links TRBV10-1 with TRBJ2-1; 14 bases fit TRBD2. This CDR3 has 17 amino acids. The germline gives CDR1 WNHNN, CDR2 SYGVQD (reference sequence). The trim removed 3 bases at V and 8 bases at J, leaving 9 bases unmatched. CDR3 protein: CASSEKSMGLAGDEQFF. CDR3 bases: TGCGCCAGCAGTGAAAAGAGTATGGGACTAGCGGGAGATGAGCAGTTCTTC.